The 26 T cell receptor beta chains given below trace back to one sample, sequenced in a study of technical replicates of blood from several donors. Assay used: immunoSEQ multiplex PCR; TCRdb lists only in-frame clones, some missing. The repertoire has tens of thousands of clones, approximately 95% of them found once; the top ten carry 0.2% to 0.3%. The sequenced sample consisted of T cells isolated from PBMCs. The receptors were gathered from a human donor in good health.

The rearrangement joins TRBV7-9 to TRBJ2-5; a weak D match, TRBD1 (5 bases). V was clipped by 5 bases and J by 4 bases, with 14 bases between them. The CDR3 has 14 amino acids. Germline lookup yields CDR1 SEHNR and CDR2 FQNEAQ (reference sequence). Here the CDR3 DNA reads TGTGCCAGCAGCATAAGGGGCAGAGGAGAGACCCAGTACTTC. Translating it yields CASSIRGRGETQYF.

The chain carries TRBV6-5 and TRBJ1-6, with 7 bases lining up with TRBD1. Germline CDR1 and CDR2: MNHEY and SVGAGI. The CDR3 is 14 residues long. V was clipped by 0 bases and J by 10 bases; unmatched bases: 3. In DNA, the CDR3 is TGTGCCAGCAGTTACTCGACAGGGCGGTCACCCCTCCACTTT. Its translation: CASSYSTGRSPLHF.

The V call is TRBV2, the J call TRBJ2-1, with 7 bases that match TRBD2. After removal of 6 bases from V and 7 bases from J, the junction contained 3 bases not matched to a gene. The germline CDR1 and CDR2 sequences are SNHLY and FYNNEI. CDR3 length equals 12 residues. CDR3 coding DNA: TGTGCCAGCAGACAACTAGCGAATGAGCAGTTCTTC. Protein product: CASRQLANEQFF.

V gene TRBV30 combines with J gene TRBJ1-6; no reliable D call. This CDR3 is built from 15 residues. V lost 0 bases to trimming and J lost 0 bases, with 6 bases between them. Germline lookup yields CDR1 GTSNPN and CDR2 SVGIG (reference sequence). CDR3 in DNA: TGTGCCTGGAGTGTATTCAACTCCTATAATTCACCCCTCCACTTT. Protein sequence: CAWSVFNSYNSPLHF.

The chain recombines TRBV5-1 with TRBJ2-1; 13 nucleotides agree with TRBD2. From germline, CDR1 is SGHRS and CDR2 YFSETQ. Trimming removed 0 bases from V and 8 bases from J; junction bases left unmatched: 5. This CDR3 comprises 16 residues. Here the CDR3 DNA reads TGCGCCAGCAGCTTGGTACTAGCGGGGGGGCGGGATGAGCAGTTCTTC. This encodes CASSLVLAGGRDEQFF. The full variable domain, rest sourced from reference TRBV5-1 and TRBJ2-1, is KAGVTQTPRYLIKTRGQQVTLSCSPISGHRSVSWYQQTPGQGLQFLFEYFSETQRNKGNFPGRFSGRQFSNSRSEMNVSTLELGDSALYLCASSLVLAGGRDEQFFGPGTRLTVL.

The DNA for the CDR3 is TGCGCCAGCAGCCCGGGGGGCAGCTGGGGCAATCAGCCCCAGCATTTT. Its translation: CASSPGGSWGNQPQHF. The chain has TRBV5-1 and TRBJ1-5, with D tentatively TRBD1 (6 bases). V was cut by 4 bases and J by 2 bases, with 16 bases left in between. This CDR3 region has 16 residues. CDR1 is SGHRS and CDR2 is YFSETQ in the germline V gene.

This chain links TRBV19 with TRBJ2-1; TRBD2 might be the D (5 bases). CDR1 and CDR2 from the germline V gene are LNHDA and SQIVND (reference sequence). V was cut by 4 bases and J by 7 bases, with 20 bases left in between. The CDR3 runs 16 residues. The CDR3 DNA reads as TGTGCCAGTAGTAGGGAAGGACTTAGAGGTGGGAATGAGCAGTTCTTC. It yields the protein CASSREGLRGGNEQFF.

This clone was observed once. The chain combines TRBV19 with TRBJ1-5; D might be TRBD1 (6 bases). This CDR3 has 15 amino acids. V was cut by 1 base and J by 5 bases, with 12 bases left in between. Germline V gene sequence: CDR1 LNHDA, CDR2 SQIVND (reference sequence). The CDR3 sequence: CASSIGWGRDQPQHF. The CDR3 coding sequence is TGTGCCAGTAGTATAGGTTGGGGGCGGGATCAGCCCCAGCATTTT.

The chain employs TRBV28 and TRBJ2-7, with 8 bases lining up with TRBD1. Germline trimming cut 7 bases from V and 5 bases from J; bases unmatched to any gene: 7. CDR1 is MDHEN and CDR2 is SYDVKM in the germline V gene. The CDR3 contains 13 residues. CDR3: CASTSPGGHEQYF. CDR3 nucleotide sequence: TGTGCCAGCACAAGTCCAGGGGGCCACGAGCAGTACTTC.

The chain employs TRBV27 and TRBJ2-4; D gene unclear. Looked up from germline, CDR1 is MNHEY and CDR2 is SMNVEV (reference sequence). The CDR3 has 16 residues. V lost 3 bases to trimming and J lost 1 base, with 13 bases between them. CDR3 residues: CASSLEQPRAKNIQYF. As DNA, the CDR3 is TGTGCCAGCAGTTTGGAACAGCCCAGGGCCAAAAACATTCAGTACTTC.

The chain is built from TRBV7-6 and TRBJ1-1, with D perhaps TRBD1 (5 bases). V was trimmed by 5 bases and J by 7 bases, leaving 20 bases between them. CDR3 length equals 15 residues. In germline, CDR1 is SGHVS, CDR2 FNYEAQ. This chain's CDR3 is CASSPSFLVDSEAFF. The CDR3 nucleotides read TGTGCCAGCAGCCCCTCCTTTTTAGTCGACAGTGAAGCTTTCTTT.

The CDR3 coding sequence is TGTGCCACCAGCAGAATCCCTTTAACCGGGGAGCTGTTTTTT. It specifies CATSRIPLTGELFF. The rearrangement uses TRBV15 and TRBJ2-2, with D unresolved. The CDR3 covers 14 residues. In germline, CDR1 is LNHNV, CDR2 YYDKDF (reference sequence). V shed 2 bases and J shed 5 bases, with 9 bases lying between them.

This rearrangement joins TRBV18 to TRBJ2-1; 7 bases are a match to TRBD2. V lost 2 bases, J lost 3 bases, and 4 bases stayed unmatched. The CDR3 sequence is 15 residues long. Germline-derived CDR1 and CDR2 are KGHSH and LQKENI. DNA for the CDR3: TGTGCCAGCTCACCAGCTGCGGGAGTCTACAATGAGCAGTTCTTC. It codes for CASSPAAGVYNEQFF.

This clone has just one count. The CDR3 region is CASSERGTEAFF. The CDR3 nucleotides are TGTGCCAGCAGCGAAAGAGGGACTGAAGCTTTCTTT. The gene calls are TRBV13 and TRBJ1-1; D gene uncertain. The CDR3 contains 12 residues. The germline gives CDR1 PRHDT, CDR2 FYEKMQ (reference sequence). With 5 bases removed from V and 5 bases from J, the gap between germline ends came to 9 bases.

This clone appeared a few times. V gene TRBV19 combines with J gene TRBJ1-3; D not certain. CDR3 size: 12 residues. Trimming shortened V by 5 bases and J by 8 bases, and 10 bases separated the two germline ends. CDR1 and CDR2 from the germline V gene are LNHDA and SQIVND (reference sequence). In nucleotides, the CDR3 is TGTGCCAGTAGTCTTTACGGGGACACCATATATTTT. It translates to CASSLYGDTIYF.

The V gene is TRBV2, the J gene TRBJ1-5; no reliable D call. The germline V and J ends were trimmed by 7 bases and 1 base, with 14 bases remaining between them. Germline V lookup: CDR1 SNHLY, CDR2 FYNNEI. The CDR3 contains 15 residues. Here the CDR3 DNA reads TGTGCCAGCATGAAGAGGCTTTCAAGCAATCAGCCCCAGCATTTT. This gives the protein CASMKRLSSNQPQHF. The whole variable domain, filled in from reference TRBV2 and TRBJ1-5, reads EPEVTQTPSHQVTQMGQEVILRCVPISNHLYFYWYRQILGQKVEFLVSFYNNEISEKSEIFDDQFSVERPDGSNFTLKIRSTKLEDSAMYFCASMKRLSSNQPQHFGDGTRLSIL.

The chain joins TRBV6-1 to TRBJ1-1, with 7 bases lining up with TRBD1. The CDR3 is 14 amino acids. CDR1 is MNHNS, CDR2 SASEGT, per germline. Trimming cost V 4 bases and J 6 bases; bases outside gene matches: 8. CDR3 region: CASSGSGGWAEAFF. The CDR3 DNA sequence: TGTGCCAGCAGTGGATCAGGGGGATGGGCTGAAGCTTTCTTT.

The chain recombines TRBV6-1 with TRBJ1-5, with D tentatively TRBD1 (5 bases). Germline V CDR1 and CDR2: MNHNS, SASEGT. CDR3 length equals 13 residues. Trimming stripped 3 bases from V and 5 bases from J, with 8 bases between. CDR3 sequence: CASSDSRDQPQHF. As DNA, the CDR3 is TGTGCCAGCAGTGACTCCAGGGATCAGCCCCAGCATTTT.

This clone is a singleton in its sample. The CDR3 DNA reads as TGTGCCAGCAGACAGAACACCGGGGAGCTGTTTTTT. This codes for CASRQNTGELFF. The V gene is TRBV6-4, the J gene TRBJ2-2; D unclear. Germline-derived CDR1 and CDR2 are MRHNA and SNTAGT. The CDR3 is 12 amino acids. V dropped 6 bases and J dropped 1 base, with 3 bases sitting between them.

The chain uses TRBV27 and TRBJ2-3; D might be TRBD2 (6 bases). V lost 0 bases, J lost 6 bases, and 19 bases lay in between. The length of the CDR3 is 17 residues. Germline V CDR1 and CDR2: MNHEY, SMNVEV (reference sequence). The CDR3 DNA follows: TGTGCCAGCAGTTTATCGGAGGGGCCGCTTTTTGGGGATACGCAGTATTTT. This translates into CASSLSEGPLFGDTQYF.

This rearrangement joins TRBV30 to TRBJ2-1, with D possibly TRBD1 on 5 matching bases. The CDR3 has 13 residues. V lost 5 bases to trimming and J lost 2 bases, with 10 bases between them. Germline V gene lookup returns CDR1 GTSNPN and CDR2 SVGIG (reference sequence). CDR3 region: CAWAEQAYNEQFF. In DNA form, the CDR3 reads TGTGCCTGGGCGGAACAGGCCTACAATGAGCAGTTCTTC.

CDR3 nucleotide sequence: TGTGCCAGCAGTTTTCTTTATCGGGGGGTGAACACTGAAGCTTTCTTT. Its translation: CASSFLYRGVNTEAFF. This chain uses TRBV27 with TRBJ1-1, with D tentatively TRBD1 (5 bases). The CDR3 runs 16 residues. Germline CDR1 MNHEY, CDR2 SMNVEV (reference sequence). The V end lost 3 bases, the J end lost 0 bases, and 14 bases lay between the germline ends.

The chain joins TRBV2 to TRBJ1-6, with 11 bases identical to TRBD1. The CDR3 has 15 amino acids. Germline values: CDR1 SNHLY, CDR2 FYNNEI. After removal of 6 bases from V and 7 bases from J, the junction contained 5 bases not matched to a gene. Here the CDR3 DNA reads TGTGCCAGCAGACCGGACAGGGGGCAAAATTCACCCCTCCACTTT. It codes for CASRPDRGQNSPLHF.

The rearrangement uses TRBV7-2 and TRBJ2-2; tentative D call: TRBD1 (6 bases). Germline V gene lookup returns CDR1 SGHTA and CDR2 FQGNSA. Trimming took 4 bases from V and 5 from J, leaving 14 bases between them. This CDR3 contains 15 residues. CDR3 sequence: CASSSEQGSTGELFF. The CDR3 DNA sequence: TGTGCCAGCAGCTCGGAACAGGGATCGACCGGGGAGCTGTTTTTT. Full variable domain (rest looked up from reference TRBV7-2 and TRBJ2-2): GAGVSQSPSNKVTEKGKDVELRCDPISGHTALYWYRQSLGQGLEFLIYFQGNSAPDKSGLPSDRFSAERTGGSVSTLTIQRTQQEDSAVYLCASSSEQGSTGELFFGEGSRLTVL.

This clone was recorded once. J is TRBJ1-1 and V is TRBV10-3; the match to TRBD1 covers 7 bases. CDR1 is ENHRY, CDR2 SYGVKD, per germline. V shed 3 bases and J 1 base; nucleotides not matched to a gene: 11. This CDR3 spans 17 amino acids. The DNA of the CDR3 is TGTGCCATCAGTGACTCCAGAAGGGGGCAGGCGAACACTGAAGCTTTCTTT. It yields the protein CAISDSRRGQANTEAFF.

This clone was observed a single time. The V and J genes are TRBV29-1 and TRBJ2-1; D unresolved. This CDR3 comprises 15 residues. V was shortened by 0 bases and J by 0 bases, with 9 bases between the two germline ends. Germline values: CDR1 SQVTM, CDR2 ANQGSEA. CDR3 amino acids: CSVEDLSSSYNEQFF. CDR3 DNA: TGCAGCGTTGAAGATTTGAGTAGCTCCTACAATGAGCAGTTCTTC.